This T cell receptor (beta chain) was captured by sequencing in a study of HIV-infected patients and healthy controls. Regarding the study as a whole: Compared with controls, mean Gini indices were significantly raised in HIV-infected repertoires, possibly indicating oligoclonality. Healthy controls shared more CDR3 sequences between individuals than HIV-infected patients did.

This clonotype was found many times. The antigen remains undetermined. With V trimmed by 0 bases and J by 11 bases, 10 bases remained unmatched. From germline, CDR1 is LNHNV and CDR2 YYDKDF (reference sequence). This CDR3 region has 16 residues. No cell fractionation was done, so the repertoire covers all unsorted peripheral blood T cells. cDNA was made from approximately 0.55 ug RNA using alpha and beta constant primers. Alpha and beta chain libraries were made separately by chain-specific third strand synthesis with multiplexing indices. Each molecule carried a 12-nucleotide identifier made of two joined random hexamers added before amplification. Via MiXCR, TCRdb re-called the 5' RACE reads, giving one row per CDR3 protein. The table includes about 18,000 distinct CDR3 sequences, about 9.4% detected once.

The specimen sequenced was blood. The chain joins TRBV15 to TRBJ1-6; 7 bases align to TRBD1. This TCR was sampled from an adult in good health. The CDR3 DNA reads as TGTGCCACCAGCAGAGATCCCTTACAGGGGCCTCCACCCCTCCACTTT. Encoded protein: CATSRDPLQGPPPLHF.